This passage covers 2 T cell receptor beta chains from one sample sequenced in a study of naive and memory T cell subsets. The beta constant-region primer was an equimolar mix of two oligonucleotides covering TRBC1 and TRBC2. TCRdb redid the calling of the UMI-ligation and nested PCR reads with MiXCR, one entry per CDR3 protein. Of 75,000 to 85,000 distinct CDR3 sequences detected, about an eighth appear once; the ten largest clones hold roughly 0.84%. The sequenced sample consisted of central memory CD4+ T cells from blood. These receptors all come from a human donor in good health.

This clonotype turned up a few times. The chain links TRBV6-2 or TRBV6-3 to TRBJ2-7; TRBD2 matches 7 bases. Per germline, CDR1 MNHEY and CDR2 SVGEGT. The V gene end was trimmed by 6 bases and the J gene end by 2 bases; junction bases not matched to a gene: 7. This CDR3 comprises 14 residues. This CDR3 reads CASRKIAGTYEQYF. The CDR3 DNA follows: TGTGCCAGCAGGAAAATAGCGGGCACCTACGAGCAGTACTTC.

CDR3 sequence: CASSPGTSGTTGELFF. DNA for the CDR3: TGCGCCAGCAGCCCCGGGACTAGCGGGACGACCGGGGAGCTGTTTTTT. The rearrangement links TRBV5-1 to TRBJ2-2, with 13 nucleotides matching TRBD2. Germline V gene sequence: CDR1 SGHRS, CDR2 YFSETQ. CDR3 length equals 16 residues. J lost 5 bases, V lost 4 bases, and 5 bases had no gene match. Full variable domain (missing parts from reference TRBV5-1 and TRBJ2-2): KAGVTQTPRYLIKTRGQQVTLSCSPISGHRSVSWYQQTPGQGLQFLFEYFSETQRNKGNFPGRFSGRQFSNSRSEMNVSTLELGDSALYLCASSPGTSGTTGELFFGEGSRLTVL.